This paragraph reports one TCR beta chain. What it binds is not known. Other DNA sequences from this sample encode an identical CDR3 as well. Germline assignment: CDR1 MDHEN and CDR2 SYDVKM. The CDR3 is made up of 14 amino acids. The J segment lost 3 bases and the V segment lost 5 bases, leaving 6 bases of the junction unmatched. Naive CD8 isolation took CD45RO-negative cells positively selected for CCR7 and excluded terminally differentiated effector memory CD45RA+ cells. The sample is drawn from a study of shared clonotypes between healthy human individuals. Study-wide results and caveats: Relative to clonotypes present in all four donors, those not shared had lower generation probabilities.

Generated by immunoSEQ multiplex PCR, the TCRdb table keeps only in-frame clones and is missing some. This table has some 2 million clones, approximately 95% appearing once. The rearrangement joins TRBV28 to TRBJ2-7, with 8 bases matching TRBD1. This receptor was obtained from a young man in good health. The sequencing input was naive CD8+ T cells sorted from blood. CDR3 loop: CASSLRDRSYEQYF. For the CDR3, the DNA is TGTGCCAGCAGTCTCCGGGACAGGAGCTACGAGCAGTACTTC.